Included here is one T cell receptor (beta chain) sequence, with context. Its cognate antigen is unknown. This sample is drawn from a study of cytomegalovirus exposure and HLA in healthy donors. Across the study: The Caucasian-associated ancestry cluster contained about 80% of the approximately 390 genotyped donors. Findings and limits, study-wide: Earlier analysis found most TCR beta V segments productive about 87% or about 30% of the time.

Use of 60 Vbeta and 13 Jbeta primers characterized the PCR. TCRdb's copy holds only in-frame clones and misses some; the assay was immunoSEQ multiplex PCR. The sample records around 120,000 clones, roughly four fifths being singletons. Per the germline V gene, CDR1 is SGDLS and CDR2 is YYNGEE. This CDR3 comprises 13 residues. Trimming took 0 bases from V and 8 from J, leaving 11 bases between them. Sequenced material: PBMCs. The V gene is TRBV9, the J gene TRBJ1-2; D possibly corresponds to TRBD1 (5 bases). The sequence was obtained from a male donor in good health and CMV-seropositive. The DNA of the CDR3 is TGTGCCAGCAGCGTAGAGGACACAGGCGGCTACACCTTC. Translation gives CASSVEDTGGYTF.